The clone carrying this TCR beta chain occurred many times. The target antigen is unknown. The length of the CDR3 is 14 residues. The ends lost 6 bases at V and 5 bases at J; junction bases unmatched: 4. Germline CDR1 and CDR2: ENHRY and SYGVKD. The data derive from a study of T cells in Graves' hyperthyroidism and ophthalmopathy. Study observations and caveats: Most thyroid clonotypes that were expanded above 0.001 also turned up in blood. Before onset, ophthalmopathy was predicted by the model a median around 6 months earlier.

Regions amplified from RNA transcripts were the TCR beta CDR3 regions. A first-round RT-PCR of the TCR CDR3 used the HTBI primer set. TCRdb re-derived calls from the multiplex PCR reads in MiXCR, one entry per CDR3 protein. The table lists 500,000 to 650,000 distinct CDR3 sequences, approximately 17% of them singletons. Diagnoses rested on clinical symptoms, serum thyroxine and TRAb, thyroid ultrasound and orbital computed tomography. Sequencing input: blood. The gene calls are TRBV10-3 and TRBJ2-4; TRBD2 aligns across 10 bases. This receptor was identified in a woman aged 18-29 years with Graves' ophthalmopathy. The chain's CDR3 is CAISPGTSENIQYF. Here the CDR3 DNA reads TGTGCCATCAGCCCTGGGACTAGCGAAAACATTCAGTACTTC.